The following is a T cell receptor beta chain sequence with its context. Its antigen is currently unknown. This specimen belongs to a study of siplizumab effects on memory and regulatory T cells. The study, taken as a whole, reports: Siplizumab significantly reduced alloreactive sequences traceable to unstimulated CD4+ memory cells. Naive T cells were seemingly more diverse than memory cells, and major contributions to the alloresponse seemed to be made by them. Unstimulated subset assignment was obtained for only a minor fraction of alloreactive clones.

Germline-derived CDR1 and CDR2 are LNHDA and SQIVND (reference sequence). This CDR3 spans 13 amino acids. V lost 6 bases to trimming and J lost 0 bases, with 7 bases between them. Sequenced by immunoSEQ multiplex PCR; TCRdb stores in-frame clones only, minus some. The data show approximately 100,000 clones, roughly 95% seen once. The clonotype comes from a human donor in good health. The rearrangement joins TRBV19 to TRBJ2-3; tentative D call: TRBD2 (5 bases). Sequencing was performed on non-Treg CD4+ T cells sorted from blood. CDR3 amino acids: CASRSGSTDTQYF. The CDR3 coding sequence is TGTGCCAGTAGAAGCGGAAGCACAGATACGCAGTATTTT. Using reference TRBV19 and TRBJ2-3 for the parts outside the CDR3, the full variable domain is DGGITQSPKYLFRKEGQNVTLSCEQNLNHDAMYWYRQDPGQGLRLIYYSQIVNDFQKGDIAEGYSVSREKKESFPLTVTSAQKNPTAFYLCASRSGSTDTQYFGPGTRLTVL.